The entry below describes one T cell receptor (beta chain). It lacks a known antigen. No base qualities exist here, and no much larger clone lies one base off it. The sample belongs to a study of post-analysis software for immune sequencing data (dated by TCRdb to the mid-2010s). About the study as a whole: The recorded disease courses included relapsing-remitting, secondary progressive and progressive-relapsing multiple sclerosis, and some patients had no subtype annotation. The patient repertoires were compared against approximately eleven previously published healthy control repertoires obtained from donors aged 6 to 25 years. A subset of samples was prepared in parallel using single-end sample barcoding, then pooled and co-amplified after Illumina adapter ligation.

From a lookup of the germline V gene, CDR1 and CDR2 are SQVTM and ANQGSEA. The CDR3 contains 16 residues, cysteine and phenylalanine counted. Only the CDR3 region is kept as DNA, spanning 48 bases read in frame from base 1. The V end loses 3 bases and the J end loses 0 bases, and a stretch of 14 bases separates them. The library was built by means of PCR. Sequencing was performed on an Illumina HiSeq 2500. Unique molecular identifiers were incorporated into TCR beta cDNA libraries to reduce PCR and sequencing biases. Per 1 to 10 million input T cells, 500,000 or so cDNA molecules were obtained, such that each molecule approximated one T cell. The patient libraries were prepared and sequenced with the same protocol used for the earlier healthy control dataset. Within a given batch, samples were prepared together, multiplexed and sequenced on the same HiSeq lane. The authors' pipeline ran thus. Raw barcoded reads were processed with MIGEC, discarding single-read molecular identifier groups before consensus assembly and CDR3 extraction. VDJtools was used for post-analysis of the clonotype tables, with diversity normalized by down-sampling every dataset to the smallest sample size. In repertoire overlap clustering, CDR3 amino acid sequences, but not nucleotide sequences, were matched to correct batch-related cross-sample contamination. In TCRdb, the public reads were trimmed at Q25 with fastp and aligned with MiXCR, with productive beta chains retained. Rows are unified per CDR3 protein, each entry keeping the most common DNA and genes. The V and J calls follow TCRdb's processing rather than the paper's. This sample holds 800,000 to 950,000 distinct CDR3 sequences; roughly 50% were observed only once. Approximately 4.3% of the sample goes to the ten largest clones.

What the work shows at the level of the full study, not this receptor alone: When samples were clustered directly using the F measure, samples prepared in the same batch co-clustered strongly, which prompted a batch-effect correction. Normalized Chao1 diversity was significantly lower in multiple sclerosis patients than controls, suggesting substantial peripheral T-cell clonal expansion. The control group was slightly older than the multiple sclerosis patient group. Significantly higher frequencies in patients than in controls were found for several TRBV segments, including TRBV5-6, TRBV5-1 and TRBV20-1.

TCR beta repertoires were profiled from peripheral blood of 13 young patients with multiple sclerosis to demonstrate the VDJtools post-analysis software. The patients with multiple sclerosis were children and adolescents between roughly 6 and 15 years of age. The sequenced sample consisted of blood. The chain employs TRBV29-1 and TRBJ2-2, and TRBD2 may be the D gene, going by 6 matching bases. The receptor was isolated from a girl aged 5-17 years with multiple sclerosis. The DNA reads TGCAGCGTTGACTTGGGGGGTATCGCGAACACCGGGGAGCTGTTTTTT. Its protein reads: CSVDLGGIANTGELFF.